These 13 T cell receptor beta chains were sequenced from one sample in a study of blood T cell repertoires in COVID-19. Repertoires were generated with immunoSEQ multiplex PCR, while TCRdb's copy carries only in-frame clones and drops some. This sample has some 330,000 clones; just under 90% occur once, and the top ten carry over 1.5%. Material: peripheral blood. The source of these receptors is a woman aged 25-40 years with COVID-19, enrolled during active disease.

This chain links TRBV5-1 with TRBJ1-1; a weak D match, TRBD1 (5 bases). The CDR3 covers 15 residues. Germline CDR1 is SGHRS and CDR2 is YFSETQ. V was cut by 1 base and J by 7 bases, with 17 bases left in between. The CDR3 spells CASSLRWGPDIEAFF. The CDR3 bases are TGCGCCAGCAGCTTGAGGTGGGGCCCCGACATTGAAGCTTTCTTT.

The J gene is TRBJ2-7, the V gene TRBV11-3, with D perhaps TRBD1 (6 bases). The germline CDR1 and CDR2 sequences are SGHNT and YENEEA. The CDR3 loop spans 15 amino acids. Trimming took off 3 bases at V and 4 bases at J, with 16 bases between the two ends. CDR3 DNA sequence: TGTGCCAGCAGCTTTGGGGGCCCCGTAAGTTACGAGCAGTACTTC. Translating it yields CASSFGGPVSYEQYF. The entire variable domain, with the rest obtained from reference TRBV11-3 and TRBJ2-7, is as follows: EAGVVQSPRYKIIEKKQPVAFWCNPISGHNTLYWYLQNLGQGPELLIRYENEEAVDDSQLPKDRFSAERLKGVDSTLKIQPAELGDSAVYLCASSFGGPVSYEQYFGPGTRLTVT.

The CDR3 region is CASSYRGLMNTEAFF. CDR3 DNA: TGTGCCAGCAGCTACAGGGGGCTCATGAACACTGAAGCTTTCTTT. This chain links TRBV5-4 with TRBJ1-1; TRBD1 agrees at 9 bases. The ends lost 3 bases at V and 0 bases at J; junction bases unmatched: 3. The CDR3 loop spans 15 amino acids. CDR1 and CDR2 (germline): SGHNT, YYREEE (reference sequence).

The CDR3 spells CASSLIGTESSGANVLTF. In DNA, the CDR3 is TGTGCCAGCAGCCTGATTGGGACAGAGTCCTCTGGGGCCAACGTCCTGACTTTC. The chain uses TRBV7-8 and TRBJ2-6; 7 positions match TRBD1. V shed 5 bases, J shed 0 bases, and the junction held 10 bases outside the gene matches. CDR3 size: 18 residues. Germline values: CDR1 SGHVS, CDR2 FQNEAQ.

V usage is TRBV5-1 and J usage is TRBJ1-2; TRBD1 agrees at 7 bases. CDR3 size: 13 residues. CDR1 is SGHRS and CDR2 is YFSETQ in the germline V gene. V shed 4 bases, J shed 8 bases, and the junction held 8 bases outside the gene matches. The CDR3 DNA is TGCGCCAGCAGCACCCCAGGGGGAGACGGCTACACCTTC. Encoded protein: CASSTPGGDGYTF.

This chain joins TRBV10-2 and TRBJ1-5; D is perhaps TRBD1 (5 bases). V was pared by 2 bases and J by 11 bases, with 16 bases between. CDR1 is WSHSY, CDR2 SAAADI, per germline. CDR3 size: 14 residues. The CDR3 bases are TGCGCCAGCAGTGAGGGCGGGGGTAATCAAGCCCAGCATTTT. Amino acids: CASSEGGGNQAQHF.

The chain has TRBV27 and TRBJ1-1; D remains unclear. CDR3 length: 15 residues. With 3 bases removed from V and 3 bases from J, the gap between germline ends came to 14 bases. CDR1 is MNHEY, CDR2 SMNVEV, per germline (reference sequence). CDR3 region: CASSFATPEDTEAFF. The DNA of the CDR3 is TGTGCCAGCAGTTTTGCCACCCCGGAGGACACTGAAGCTTTCTTT.

This rearrangement joins TRBV13 to TRBJ1-2, with TRBD1 matching over 8 bases. After removal of 5 bases from V and 8 bases from J, the junction contained 4 bases not matched to a gene. Per germline, CDR1 PRHDT and CDR2 FYEKMQ (reference sequence). The CDR3 extends over 12 amino acids. The CDR3 reads CASSTTGVGYTF. The CDR3 region has the DNA TGTGCCAGCAGCACGACAGGGGTCGGCTACACCTTC.

The chain recombines TRBV6-5 with TRBJ1-4, with TRBD1 as a possible D gene (5 bases). The germline CDR1 and CDR2 sequences are MNHEY and SVGAGI. V shed 0 bases and J shed 3 bases, with 11 bases lying between them. The CDR3 sequence is 16 residues long. CDR3 nucleotide sequence: TGTGCCAGCAGTTACTCGTTTGGGGCGGCTAATGAAAAACTGTTTTTT. Translation gives CASSYSFGAANEKLFF.

The chain uses TRBV19 and TRBJ1-2, with TRBD1 matching 10 bases. The CDR3 sequence is 16 residues long. Germline V CDR1 and CDR2: LNHDA, SQIVND (reference sequence). V trimming: 6 bases; J trimming: 8 bases; junction bases outside the gene matches: 15. The CDR3 sequence is CASSWPGTGDFWGYTF. The DNA of the CDR3 is TGTGCCAGTAGCTGGCCCGGGACAGGGGATTTCTGGGGCTACACCTTC. Looking up the rest from reference TRBV19 and TRBJ1-2 gives the full variable domain: DGGITQSPKYLFRKEGQNVTLSCEQNLNHDAMYWYRQDPGQGLRLIYYSQIVNDFQKGDIAEGYSVSREKKESFPLTVTSAQKNPTAFYLCASSWPGTGDFWGYTFGSGTRLTVV.

The gene calls are TRBV28 and TRBJ1-2; TRBD1 matches at 10 bases. The V gene's germline CDR1 is MDHEN and CDR2 SYDVKM. V trimming: 6 bases; J trimming: 8 bases; junction bases outside the gene matches: 12. This CDR3 spans 15 amino acids. CDR3 residues: CASSPGTGAGVGYTF. CDR3 DNA: TGTGCCAGCAGCCCCGGGACAGGGGCCGGTGTGGGCTACACCTTC.

A single count supports this clone. This chain connects TRBV11-2 to TRBJ1-1, with 9 positions matching TRBD1. This CDR3 has 16 residues. V shed 4 bases and J 4 bases; nucleotides not matched to a gene: 10. Germline loops: CDR1 SGHAT, CDR2 FQNNGV. The DNA for the CDR3 is TGTGCCAGCAGCTCCGGACAGGGGTTACTCTCCACTGAAGCTTTCTTT. The encoded protein is CASSSGQGLLSTEAFF.

The chain is built from TRBV5-6 and TRBJ1-6, with a tentative D call TRBD1 (5 bases). In germline, CDR1 is SGHDT, CDR2 YYEEEE. The CDR3 loop spans 15 amino acids. Trimming pared 3 bases from V and 10 bases from J, leaving 17 bases between. Here the CDR3 DNA reads TGTGCCAGCAGCTCCGAGGTGGGGTCAGGGTCACCCCTCCACTTT. This sequence encodes CASSSEVGSGSPLHF.